This T cell receptor (beta chain) was sequenced in a study of shared clonotypes between healthy human individuals. CDR3 length: 17 amino acids. CDR1 SGHTA and CDR2 FQGNSA come from the germline V gene. The V end was cut by 3 bases, the J end by 0 bases, with 16 bases between. The authors split each subset's genomic DNA evenly across several immunoSEQ plates. The method was immunoSEQ multiplex PCR; TCRdb's version includes in-frame clones alone and lacks a portion of them. The sample has under 600,000 clones, roughly 98% seen once; the top ten hold around 0.3%. About this clone: Its cognate antigen is unknown.

It was CD45RO-negative cells, positively selected for CCR7, that made up naive CD8 cells, with terminally differentiated effector memory CD45RA+ cells excluded. Broader study findings: Clonotypes shared by all four sorted-subset donors had higher generation probabilities than non-shared clonotypes. Between a handful of donors, naive CD4 clonotypes were shared at a level of around 4.9%. Sharing of clonotypes among donors was expected to vary with sequencing depth.

Sequencing was done on a sample of naive CD8+ T cells sorted from blood. The origin of this receptor is a man aged 30 to 45 in good health. The rearrangement uses TRBV7-2 and TRBJ2-3; the D gene is possibly TRBD2 (6 bases). Here the CDR3 reads CASSFRSLSGSTDTQYF. CDR3 in DNA: TGTGCCAGCAGCTTCAGATCCCTCAGCGGGAGCACAGATACGCAGTATTTT. The full variable domain, completed using reference TRBV7-2 and TRBJ2-3, is GAGVSQSPSNKVTEKGKDVELRCDPISGHTALYWYRQSLGQGLEFLIYFQGNSAPDKSGLPSDRFSAERTGGSVSTLTIQRTQQEDSAVYLCASSFRSLSGSTDTQYFGPGTRLTVL.